This T cell receptor beta chain emerged from a study of blood T cell repertoires in COVID-19. V lost 4 bases, J lost 7 bases, and 18 bases lay in between. Germline V lookup: CDR1 SGHRS, CDR2 YFSETQ. The CDR3 covers 16 residues. TCRdb keeps only in-frame clones here, not all; method: immunoSEQ multiplex PCR. The sample consists of 130,000 to 150,000 clones, less than 85% of them appearing once. The chain links TRBV5-1 to TRBJ1-6, with a tentative D call TRBD1 (6 bases). Input material: peripheral blood. This receptor was identified in a woman aged 80 or over in a cohort sampled during active or convalescent COVID-19. This chain's CDR3 is CASSRGGSPPNSPLHF. As DNA, the CDR3 is TGCGCCAGCAGCCGTGGGGGCTCCCCCCCAAATTCACCCCTCCACTTT.